This TCR beta chain is drawn from a study of Ad26.COV2.S vaccination and SARS-CoV-2 variants. The table came from immunoSEQ multiplex PCR; TCRdb's copy has only in-frame clones and leaves some out. This sample has about 430,000 clones, with around 90% found just once. Treatment reported: about 20 received Ad26.COV2.S at low or high dose, single or two shots; about 5 received placebo; per-sample allocation not given. Samples were taken on day 63 after the first vaccine or placebo injection. The sample here was peripheral blood, taken in a trial of Ad26.COV2.S vaccine versus placebo. This receptor was identified in a person between 18 and 65 years old who received the Ad26.COV2.S COVID-19 vaccine or a placebo.

The CDR3 DNA reads as TGTGCCAGCAGTTACCCGCCTAGGGGCAACAATGAGCAGTTCTTC. Its translation: CASSYPPRGNNEQFF. The V gene is TRBV6-2 or TRBV6-3, the J gene TRBJ2-1; possible D gene TRBD1, 5 bases. The CDR3 length is 15 residues. Germline V CDR1 and CDR2: MNHEY, SVGEGT. V dropped 2 bases and J dropped 5 bases, with 13 bases sitting between them.